This entry features one T cell receptor (beta chain) sequence. The antigen remains undetermined. This sample was taken from a study of cytomegalovirus exposure and HLA in healthy donors. The table came from immunoSEQ multiplex PCR; TCRdb's copy has only in-frame clones and leaves some out. This table holds about 260,000 clones, 90% found once. Study conclusions and caveats: Both high specificity and high sensitivity reportedly marked the classifier's diagnosis of cytomegalovirus status. First-cohort TCR clusters were later found to tend to co-occur in the 120 or so validation repertoires. Overall, under 200 TCR beta chains were annotated as cytomegalovirus-associated.

Germline CDR1 and CDR2: SGHVS and FQNEAQ. Deletions cut 8 bases from V and 0 bases from J, with 14 bases between. The CDR3 runs 14 residues. The material sequenced was PBMCs. The chain combines TRBV7-8 with TRBJ2-7, with D possibly TRBD2 on 5 matching bases. The receptor's source is a woman aged 30 to 39 in good health and CMV-seronegative. DNA of the CDR3: TGTGCCAGCTCCGAGGGTCCCAGCTCCTACGAGCAGTACTTC. This gives the protein CASSEGPSSYEQYF.